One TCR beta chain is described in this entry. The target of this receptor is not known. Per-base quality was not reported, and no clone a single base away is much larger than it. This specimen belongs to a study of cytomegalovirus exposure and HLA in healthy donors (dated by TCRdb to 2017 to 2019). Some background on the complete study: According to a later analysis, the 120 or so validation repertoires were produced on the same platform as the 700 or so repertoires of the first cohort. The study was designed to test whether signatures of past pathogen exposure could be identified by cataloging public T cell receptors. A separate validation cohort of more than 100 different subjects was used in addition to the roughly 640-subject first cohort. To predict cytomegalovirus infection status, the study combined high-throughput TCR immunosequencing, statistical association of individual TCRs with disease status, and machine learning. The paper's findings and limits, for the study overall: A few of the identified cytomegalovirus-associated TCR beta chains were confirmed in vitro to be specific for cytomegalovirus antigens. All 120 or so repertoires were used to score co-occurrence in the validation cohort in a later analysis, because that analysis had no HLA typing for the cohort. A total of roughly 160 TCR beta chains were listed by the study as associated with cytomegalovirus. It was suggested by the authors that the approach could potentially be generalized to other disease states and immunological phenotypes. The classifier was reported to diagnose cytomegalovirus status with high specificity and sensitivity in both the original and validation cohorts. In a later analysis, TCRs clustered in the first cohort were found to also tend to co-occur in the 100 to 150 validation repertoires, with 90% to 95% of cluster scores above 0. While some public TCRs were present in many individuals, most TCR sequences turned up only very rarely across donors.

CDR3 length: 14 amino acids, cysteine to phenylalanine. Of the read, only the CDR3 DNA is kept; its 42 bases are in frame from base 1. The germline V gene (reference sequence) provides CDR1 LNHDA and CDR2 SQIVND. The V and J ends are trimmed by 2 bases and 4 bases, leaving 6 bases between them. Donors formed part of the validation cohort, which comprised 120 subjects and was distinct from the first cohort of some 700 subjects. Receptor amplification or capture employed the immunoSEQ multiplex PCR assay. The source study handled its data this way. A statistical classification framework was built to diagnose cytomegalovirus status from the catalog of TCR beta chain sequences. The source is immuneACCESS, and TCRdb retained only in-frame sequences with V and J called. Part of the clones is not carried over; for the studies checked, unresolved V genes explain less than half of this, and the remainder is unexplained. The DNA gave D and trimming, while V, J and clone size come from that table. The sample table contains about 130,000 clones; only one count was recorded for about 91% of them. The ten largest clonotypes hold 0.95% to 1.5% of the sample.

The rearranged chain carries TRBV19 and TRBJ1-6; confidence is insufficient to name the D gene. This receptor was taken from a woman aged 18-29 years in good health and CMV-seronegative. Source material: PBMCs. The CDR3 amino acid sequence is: CASSISGYNSPLHF. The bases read TGTGCCAGTAGTATATCCGGTTATAATTCACCCCTCCACTTT.